This section outlines one T cell receptor (beta chain) sequence together with its context. This table comes from immunoSEQ multiplex PCR, and its TCRdb copy is limited to in-frame clones, with some not included. The sample contains about 40,000 clones, 77% of which appear only once. This record comes from a study of blood T cell repertoires in COVID-19. Looking at the study overall: Spain, Italy and the United States supplied samples that represented acute and convalescent COVID-19.

The germline gives CDR1 MNHNS, CDR2 SASEGT. Trimming shortened V by 3 bases and J by 4 bases, and 10 bases separated the two germline ends. This CDR3 has 14 amino acids. Sequencing was carried out using peripheral blood. The chain couples TRBV6-1 to TRBJ2-1, with D perhaps TRBD2 (5 bases). This sequence originates from a woman in her 70s with acute or convalescent COVID-19. The CDR3 protein is CASSEERRYNEQFF. The CDR3 DNA reads TGTGCCAGCAGTGAGGAGCGGAGATACAATGAGCAGTTCTTC.